The TCR beta chain described here comes from a study of human T cells and chemical hapten exposure (dated by TCRdb to about 2021). Concerning the study at large: For sensitization, 2% DPC in acetone was applied to a roughly 2 cm by roughly 2 cm area of upper inner arm skin. Throughout the study period of around 25 weeks, patients also received therapeutic DPC doses to the scalp every week. Patch tests used Finn chambers with 0.01% DPC on the upper back, scored after 6 days by International Contact Dermatitis Research Group standards. The mostly female patient cohort included alopecia areata with under or over 50% scalp involvement, alopecia totalis and alopecia universalis. Libraries were pooled for sequencing, and variation in per-sample TCR yields was attributed mainly to small differences in library volumes within the pool. The study tracked peripheral blood TCR repertoire changes in vivo during primary and secondary sensitization to the hapten diphenylcyclopropenone (DPC) in alopecia patients. Patient blood was sampled pre-sensitization (week 0) and at 2, 6 and about 24 weeks after DPC sensitization. Blood for TCR sequencing was provided by twenty-nine alopecia patients at one to four time points (pre-sensitization, 2, 6 and 24 weeks).

Libraries came from RACE. These reads were obtained on a NextSeq 500. Library preparation attached unique molecular identifiers to individual cDNA molecules for quantitative, reproducible TCR counting. From each blood RNA sample, both TCR alpha and TCR beta chains were sequenced. As for the original processing: A median of approximately 96,000 TCRs per sample was observed, with a range of about 20,000 to 750,000. The Decombinator software suite was used to annotate the V, J and CDR3 of the TCR reads. For the PS versus PT1 abundance plots, all samples were subsampled to the same number of TCRs (28,000). TCRs were defined as expanded if absent before sensitization and observed at least eight times at the 2-week time point. TCRdb reprocessing: public reads trimmed at Q25 with fastp, clones called with MiXCR, in-frame beta chains kept. Records with the same CDR3 protein are collapsed into one entry carrying the most frequent genes and DNA. These V and J calls originate from TCRdb's pipeline instead of the authors' own analysis. In this sample the table shows more than 65,000 distinct CDR3 sequences, approximately 10% of which occur a single time. About 1.3% of the sample belongs to the ten largest clones.

Including the terminal cysteine and phenylalanine, the CDR3 comprises 16 residues. The read is trimmed to its CDR3 DNA, 48 bases read in frame from base 1. Via the germline V gene, CDR1 is SQVTM and CDR2 ANQGSEA. The trim is 6 bases for V and 4 bases for J, with a gap of 24 bases between the germline ends. Results the study describes overall, beyond this receptor: Compared with pre-sensitization or healthy control sets, expanded TCRs formed significantly more large CDR3 similarity clusters, which is consistent with antigen-driven responses. Repeated subsampling changed both the strength of the expansion versus patch-test correlation and the threshold at which the correlation became significant. Because every patient had alopecia, a presumed autoimmune disease, the patients' immune response might differ from that of healthy individuals. No change with DPC sensitization was found in the number of TCRs above 1 in 1000 frequency, and no evidence of global repertoire structure alterations was found. Patch test score correlated positively with the number of PT1 expanded TCRs, reaching significance at thresholds 8, 16 and 32 but not at 4.

This clonotype has more than one count but fewer than ten. Its antigen specificity is not known. No clone much larger than this one lies a single base away; base qualities are absent. Explained via the paper, the time point label denotes: patch test 1, 2 weeks after DPC sensitization. The treatment or condition tag for this specimen amounts to: therapeutic diphenylcyclopropenone sensitization with weekly scalp DPC. At each patch-test visit, blood was drawn before the patch test was applied. Patients were considered eligible if aged 18 to 70, diagnosed with alopecia and deemed suitable for DPC therapy, and patients were excluded if pregnant. Unfractionated whole blood was collected in Tempus Blood RNA tubes, and total RNA was extracted from that blood.

The TCR sequence derives from a woman aged 45 to 65 with alopecia areata. Some clones in this sample may be carry-over from other donors' samples. The specimen comprised whole blood, sampled in connection with sensitization to the hapten diphenylcyclopropenone (DPC). This sequence uses TRBV29-1 and TRBJ2-5, with the D call tentatively TRBD1 or TRBD2, each fitting 5 bases. The bases read TGCAGCGTCCCCGCTCCCCCCCCCAGGGCGGGAGAGACCCAGTACTTC. Its protein product is CSVPAPPPRAGETQYF.